Given below is one TCR beta chain in context. Its antigen is as yet unknown. This sample is drawn from a study of cytomegalovirus exposure and HLA in healthy donors. Study details: Some 91 million unique TCRs from HLA-typed donors were held in an early release of data. Points from the study as a whole: Later analysis placed DRB1 highest and HLA-C lowest in TCR association rates, which differed by HLA locus. Researchers reported from a later analysis that most CMV-associated TCR beta chains appeared HLA-restricted.

CDR1 and CDR2 (germline): SGHTA, FQGTGA. Trimming removed 4 bases at V and 8 bases at J, with 12 bases between. The CDR3 contains 13 residues. The PCR used 60 Vbeta and 13 Jbeta primers. Clones were read by immunoSEQ multiplex PCR, and TCRdb kept only the in-frame ones, dropping some. The sample records over 110,000 clones, 80% being singletons. The sequencing input was PBMCs. The receptor's source is a man in his forties in good health and CMV-seronegative. The chain joins TRBV7-3 to TRBJ2-4; perhaps TRBD1 as D (5 bases). The CDR3 DNA sequence: TGTGCCAGCAGCTCGTCAGGGAAAGACATTCAGTACTTC. Translating gives CASSSSGKDIQYF.